Following are 10 T cell receptor beta chains from one sample sequenced in a study of T cell repertoires in cytomegalovirus infection (dated by TCRdb to the late 2010s). The antigens of these receptors remain unknown. Sequenced using an Illumina HiSeq 1500. Clones were called with MiXCR by TCRdb after fastp trimmed the public reads at Q25, and only in-frame beta chains were retained. Entries are consolidated by CDR3 protein sequence, retaining the most common genes and DNA. The sample table holds about 120,000 distinct CDR3 sequences, of which 30% were seen once. Jointly, the top ten make up 35% to 50% of the sample. What the treatment or condition label conveys for this sample: in vitro stimulation with specific CMV peptide epitopes to enrich CMV-specific T cells. The source material was CD8+ T cells from cultured PBMCs, sampled from culture after CMV antigen stimulation. Receptor source: a human donor in good health (CMV status not recorded). Some clones in this sample may be carry-over from other donors' samples.

The sample holds a few counts of this clonotype. V is TRBV7-9 and J is TRBJ2-2; perhaps TRBD2 as D (6 bases). The V end lost 8 bases, the J end lost 0 bases, and 16 bases lay between the germline ends. CDR1 is SEHNR, CDR2 FQNEAQ, per germline (reference sequence). The CDR3 covers 16 residues. The CDR3 reads CASLPQEGTNTGELFF. CDR3 in DNA: TGTGCCAGCCTACCCCAGGAGGGGACGAACACCGGGGAGCTGTTTTTT.

The rearrangement uses TRBV6-5 and TRBJ1-2; the D is unclear. The V and J ends lost 0 bases and 0 bases respectively, with 5 bases between them. Germline loops: CDR1 MNHEY, CDR2 SVGAGI. The CDR3 extends over 14 amino acids. For the CDR3, the DNA is TGTGCCAGCAGTTACTCGATCGCTAACTATGGCTACACCTTC. It translates to CASSYSIANYGYTF.

The rearrangement uses TRBV28 and TRBJ2-3; D tentatively fits TRBD1 or TRBD2 (6 bases each). CDR3 size: 13 residues. V shed 8 bases and J shed 7 bases, with 16 bases lying between them. Germline values: CDR1 MDHEN, CDR2 SYDVKM. The CDR3 coding sequence is TGTGCCAGCCGTGGGGGGCCACGGTATACGCAGTATTTT. Protein product: CASRGGPRYTQYF.

This clonotype appeared many times. CDR3: CASSSYNTEAFF. The CDR3 nucleotides read TGTGCCAGCAGCAGTTATAACACTGAAGCTTTCTTT. J is TRBJ1-1 and V is TRBV7-9; unclear D gene. V lost 5 bases and J lost 2, with 6 bases in between. Germline V gene data show CDR1 as SEHNR and CDR2 as FQNEAQ (reference sequence). The CDR3 runs 12 residues.

The chain couples TRBV27 to TRBJ1-5; unclear D gene. The CDR3 spans 13 residues. CDR1 and CDR2 from the germline V gene are MNHEY and SMNVEV (reference sequence). Deletions cut 3 bases from V and 9 bases from J, with 12 bases between. The CDR3 coding sequence is TGTGCCAGCAGTTTTGGACTCAACCGGCCCCAGCATTTT. Translation: CASSFGLNRPQHF.

This clonotype has more than one count but fewer than ten. J is TRBJ1-6 and V is TRBV4-3; D call uncertain. V lost 0 bases to trimming and J lost 5 bases, with 8 bases between them. The germline CDR1 and CDR2 sequences are LGHNA and YSLEER. The CDR3 is 15 residues long. The CDR3 is CASSQDYLNNSPLHF. CDR3 coding DNA: TGCGCCAGCAGCCAAGATTACTTGAATAATTCACCCCTCCACTTT.

This chain links TRBV12-3 or TRBV12-4 with TRBJ2-1; D tentatively reads TRBD1 or TRBD2 (5 bases each). The CDR3 consists of 17 residues. Deletions cut 9 bases from V and 2 bases from J, with 23 bases between. In DNA, the CDR3 is TGTGCCAGTTGGGGCCAGTCCCGGCCGACTACCTACAATGAGCAGTTCTTC. Its translation: CASWGQSRPTTYNEQFF.

Only a few counts were recorded for this clonotype. This rearrangement joins TRBV19 to TRBJ2-7, with D perhaps matching TRBD2 (6 bases). Trimming removed 1 base at V and 5 bases at J, with 15 bases between. The CDR3 is 15 amino acids. Germline V gives CDR1 LNHDA, CDR2 SQIVND (reference sequence). CDR3 bases: TGTGCCAGTAGTATAGGAGTTGGCCCGGGGGACGAGCAGTACTTC. It encodes CASSIGVGPGDEQYF.

This clonotype occurred many times. J is TRBJ2-5 and V is TRBV27; 7 positions match TRBD1. The ends lost 0 bases at V and 5 bases at J; junction bases unmatched: 3. CDR1 and CDR2 from the germline V gene are MNHEY and SMNVEV (reference sequence). The CDR3 extends over 14 amino acids. Written as DNA, the CDR3 is TGTGCCAGCAGTTTATCGACAGGGCGGGAGACCCAGTACTTC. It is translated as CASSLSTGRETQYF.

This clonotype was seen ten or more times. This chain connects TRBV12-3 or TRBV12-4 to TRBJ2-5, with 10 bases lining up with TRBD2. The CDR3 is made up of 15 amino acids. Trimming took 1 base from V and 4 from J; bases not matched to a gene: 3. In DNA form, the CDR3 reads TGTGCCAGCAGTTTAGGAGCGGGGGGGGCAGAGACCCAGTACTTC. Protein: CASSLGAGGAETQYF.